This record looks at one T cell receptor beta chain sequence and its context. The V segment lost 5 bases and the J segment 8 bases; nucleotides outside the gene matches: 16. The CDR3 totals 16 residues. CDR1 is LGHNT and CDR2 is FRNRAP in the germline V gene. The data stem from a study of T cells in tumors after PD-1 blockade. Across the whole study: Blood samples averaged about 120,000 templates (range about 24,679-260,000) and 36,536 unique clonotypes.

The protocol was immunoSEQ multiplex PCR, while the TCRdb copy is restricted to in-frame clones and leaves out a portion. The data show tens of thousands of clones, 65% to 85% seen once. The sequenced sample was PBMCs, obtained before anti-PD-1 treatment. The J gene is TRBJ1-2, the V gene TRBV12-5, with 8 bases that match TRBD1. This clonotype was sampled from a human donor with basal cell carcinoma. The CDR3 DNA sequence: TGTGCTAGTGGTCAGCCTACGGACAGGGAGGATTTCGGCTACACCTTC. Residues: CASGQPTDREDFGYTF. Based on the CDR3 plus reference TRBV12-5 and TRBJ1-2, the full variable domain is DARVTQTPRHKVTEMGQEVTMRCQPILGHNTVFWYRQTMMQGLELLAYFRNRAPLDDSGMPKDRFSAEMPDATLATLKIQPSEPRDSAVYFCASGQPTDREDFGYTFGSGTRLTVV.